These 14 T cell receptor beta chains originate from one sample sequenced in a study of shared clonotypes between healthy human individuals. The assay was immunoSEQ multiplex PCR, and TCRdb's table has in-frame clones only and misses some. The data show approximately 530,000 clones, around 95% seen once. The sample taken for sequencing was naive CD4+ T cells sorted from blood. Sample subset: CD45RA+ positively selected. These receptors were taken from a woman aged 25 to 45 in good health.

J is TRBJ1-1 and V is TRBV5-1, with 8 nucleotides matching TRBD1. V trimming: 3 bases; J trimming: 4 bases; junction bases outside the gene matches: 2. The CDR3 totals 13 residues. Germline values: CDR1 SGHRS, CDR2 YFSETQ. CDR3 bases: TGCGCCAGCAGCTGGGACAGGCCCACTGAAGCTTTCTTT. Translation: CASSWDRPTEAFF.

The genes are TRBV7-6 and TRBJ2-2; no definite D call. Per the germline V gene, CDR1 is SGHVS and CDR2 is FNYEAQ. The V end was cut by 3 bases, the J end by 1 base, with 9 bases between. The CDR3 contains 15 residues. CDR3 protein: CASSFAQRNTGELFF. The CDR3 bases are TGTGCCAGCAGCTTTGCACAGCGGAACACCGGGGAGCTGTTTTTT.

The rearrangement links TRBV7-9 to TRBJ1-1; D might be TRBD1 (5 bases). The CDR3 is 15 amino acids. Trimming removed 3 bases at V and 0 bases at J, with 11 bases between. Per germline, CDR1 SEHNR and CDR2 FQNEAQ (reference sequence). The CDR3, as DNA: TGTGCCAGCAGCTTTTCAGGGCAAGTGAACACTGAAGCTTTCTTT. This translates into CASSFSGQVNTEAFF.

This rearrangement joins TRBV27 to TRBJ2-7; no definite D call. Trimming removed 5 bases from V and 2 bases from J, with 10 bases in between. In germline, CDR1 is MNHEY, CDR2 SMNVEV (reference sequence). The CDR3 has 13 residues. The CDR3: CASSPRITYEQYF. DNA for the CDR3: TGTGCCAGCAGTCCACGCATTACCTACGAGCAGTACTTC.

The gene calls are TRBV4-2 and TRBJ2-3, with TRBD2 matching over 12 bases. Germline lookup yields CDR1 LGHNA and CDR2 YNFKEQ. Trimming cost V 4 bases and J 4 bases; bases outside gene matches: 9. The CDR3 has 17 residues. The CDR3 loop is CASSPLLGTSGPDTQYF. CDR3 DNA sequence: TGTGCCAGCAGCCCGCTACTGGGGACTAGCGGGCCAGATACGCAGTATTTT.

For the CDR3, the DNA is TGTGCTAGTGGTTTGGTACACGCGGAGGGGAACACTGAAGCTTTCTTT. Translation: CASGLVHAEGNTEAFF. The V gene is TRBV12-5, the J gene TRBJ1-1; the D is unclear. The V end was cut by 0 bases, the J end by 1 base, with 12 bases between. The CDR3 has 16 amino acids. Germline CDR1 is LGHNT and CDR2 is FRNRAP.

The chain recombines TRBV7-7 with TRBJ2-1; TRBD2 is a possible D gene (6 bases). This CDR3 contains 15 residues. Trimming removed 5 bases at V and 4 bases at J, with 15 bases between. Germline CDR1 SSHAT, CDR2 FNYEAQ (reference sequence). The CDR3 sequence is CASSPGLAPYNEQFF. The CDR3 DNA reads TGTGCCAGCAGCCCCGGGCTAGCGCCTTACAATGAGCAGTTCTTC.

This sequence joins TRBV29-1 and TRBJ1-1; D perhaps matches TRBD1 (5 bases). CDR3 length equals 14 residues. From germline, CDR1 is SQVTM and CDR2 ANQGSEA. The V gene lost 3 bases and the J gene lost 3 bases, with 14 bases spanning the gap. DNA of the CDR3: TGCAGCGTTGATGGGGGGGACGAGGACACTGAAGCTTTCTTT. Amino acid sequence: CSVDGGDEDTEAFF.

The chain uses TRBV5-1 and TRBJ2-7, with D perhaps being TRBD1 or TRBD2 (5 bases each). CDR3 length: 16 residues. V was trimmed by 1 base and J by 0 bases, leaving 14 bases between them. Germline assignment: CDR1 SGHRS and CDR2 YFSETQ. The CDR3 reads CASSLFSGTASYEQYF. The CDR3 DNA reads TGCGCCAGCAGCTTGTTTTCGGGGACGGCCTCCTACGAGCAGTACTTC.

V gene TRBV28 combines with J gene TRBJ1-2; D is perhaps TRBD1 (5 bases). The CDR3 extends over 13 amino acids. V was cut by 2 bases and J by 7 bases, with 11 bases left in between. The germline V gene encodes CDR1 MDHEN and CDR2 SYDVKM. The CDR3 DNA sequence: TGTGCCAGCAGTTTAAATGTAGGGGCTGGCTACACCTTC. Translated, it gives CASSLNVGAGYTF.

Here the CDR3 reads CASSDRARPSTDTQYF. CDR3 coding DNA: TGTGCCAGCAGCGACCGCGCCAGGCCGAGCACAGATACGCAGTATTTT. The chain links TRBV7-8 to TRBJ2-3; D not resolved. V lost 5 bases and J lost 0, with 15 bases in between. Germline V gives CDR1 SGHVS, CDR2 FQNEAQ. This CDR3 contains 16 residues.

The chain links TRBV9 to TRBJ1-2; D remains unclear. CDR3 length equals 16 residues. The germline V gene encodes CDR1 SGDLS and CDR2 YYNGEE. V lost 3 bases and J lost 1, with 16 bases in between. In DNA, the CDR3 is TGTGCCAGCAGCGCTGCGACGGAGAACCATAACTATGGCTACACCTTC. Translated, it gives CASSAATENHNYGYTF.

This sequence joins TRBV7-8 and TRBJ1-3, with 8 bases lining up with TRBD1. CDR1 is SGHVS, CDR2 FQNEAQ, per germline. This CDR3 has 15 amino acids. The trim removed 5 bases at V and 6 bases at J, leaving 9 bases unmatched. CDR3 residues: CASSLIRQGSNTIYF. The CDR3 bases are TGTGCCAGCAGCCTAATAAGACAGGGGTCAAACACCATATATTTT.

The chain recombines TRBV10-1 with TRBJ2-2; D perhaps matches TRBD1 (6 bases). V was trimmed by 4 bases and J by 0 bases, leaving 18 bases between them. CDR3 length: 18 residues. Germline V lookup: CDR1 WNHNN, CDR2 SYGVQD (reference sequence). The CDR3 region is CASSVPINRASNTGELFF. CDR3 nucleotides: TGCGCCAGCAGTGTCCCAATCAACAGGGCCTCGAACACCGGGGAGCTGTTTTTT.